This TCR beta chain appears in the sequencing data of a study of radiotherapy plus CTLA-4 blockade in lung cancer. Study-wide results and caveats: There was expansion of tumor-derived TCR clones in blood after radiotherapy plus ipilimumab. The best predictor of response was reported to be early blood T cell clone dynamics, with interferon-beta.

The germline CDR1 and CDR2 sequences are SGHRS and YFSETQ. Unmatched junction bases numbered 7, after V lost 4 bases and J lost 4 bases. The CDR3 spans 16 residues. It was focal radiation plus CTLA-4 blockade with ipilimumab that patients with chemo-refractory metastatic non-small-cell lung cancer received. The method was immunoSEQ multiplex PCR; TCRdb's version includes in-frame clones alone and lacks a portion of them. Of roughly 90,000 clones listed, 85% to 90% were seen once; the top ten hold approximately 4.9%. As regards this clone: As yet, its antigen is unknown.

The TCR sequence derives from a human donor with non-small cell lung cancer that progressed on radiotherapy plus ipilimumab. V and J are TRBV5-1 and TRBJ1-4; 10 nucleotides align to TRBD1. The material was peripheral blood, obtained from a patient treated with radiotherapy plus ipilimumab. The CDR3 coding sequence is TGCGCCAGCAGCGGCGCCGGGACAGGGGTTAATGAAAAACTGTTTTTT. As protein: CASSGAGTGVNEKLFF. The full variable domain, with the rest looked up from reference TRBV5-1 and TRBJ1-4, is KAGVTQTPRYLIKTRGQQVTLSCSPISGHRSVSWYQQTPGQGLQFLFEYFSETQRNKGNFPGRFSGRQFSNSRSEMNVSTLELGDSALYLCASSGAGTGVNEKLFFGSGTQLSVL.